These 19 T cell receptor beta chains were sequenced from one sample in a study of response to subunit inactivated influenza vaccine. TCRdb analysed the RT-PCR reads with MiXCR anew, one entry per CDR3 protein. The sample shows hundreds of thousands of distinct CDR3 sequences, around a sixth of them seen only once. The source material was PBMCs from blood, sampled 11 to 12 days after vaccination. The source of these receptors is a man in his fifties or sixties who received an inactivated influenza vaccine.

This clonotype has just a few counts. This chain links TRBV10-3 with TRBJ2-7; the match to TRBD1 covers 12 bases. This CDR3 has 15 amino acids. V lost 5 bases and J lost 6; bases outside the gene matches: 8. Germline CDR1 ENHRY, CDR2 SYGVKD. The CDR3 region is CAISTGGQGASEQYF. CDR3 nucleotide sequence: TGTGCCATCAGTACCGGGGGACAGGGGGCCTCCGAGCAGTACTTC.

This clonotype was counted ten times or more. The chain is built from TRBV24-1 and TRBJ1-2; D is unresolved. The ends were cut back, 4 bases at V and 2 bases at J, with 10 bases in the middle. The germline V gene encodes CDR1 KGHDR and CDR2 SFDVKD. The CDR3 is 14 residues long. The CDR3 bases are TGTGCCACCAGTGACTGGACGGAAAACTATGGCTACACCTTC. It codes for CATSDWTENYGYTF.

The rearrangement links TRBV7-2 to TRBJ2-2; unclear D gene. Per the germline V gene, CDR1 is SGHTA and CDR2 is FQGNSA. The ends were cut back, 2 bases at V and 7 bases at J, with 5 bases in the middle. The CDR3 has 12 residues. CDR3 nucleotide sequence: TGTGCCAGCAGCTTATACGTCGGGGAGCTGTTTTTT. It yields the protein CASSLYVGELFF.

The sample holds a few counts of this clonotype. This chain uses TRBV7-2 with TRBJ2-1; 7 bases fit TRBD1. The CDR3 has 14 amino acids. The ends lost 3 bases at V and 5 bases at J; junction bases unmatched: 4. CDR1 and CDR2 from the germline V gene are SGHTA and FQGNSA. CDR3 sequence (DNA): TGTGCCAGCAGCTTCAGGACAGGAAACAATGAGCAGTTCTTC. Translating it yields CASSFRTGNNEQFF.

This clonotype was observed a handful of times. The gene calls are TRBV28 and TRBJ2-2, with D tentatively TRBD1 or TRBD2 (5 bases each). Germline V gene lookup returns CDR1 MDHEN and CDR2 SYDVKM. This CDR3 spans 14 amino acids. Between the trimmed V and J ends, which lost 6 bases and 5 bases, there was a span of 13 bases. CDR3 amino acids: CASSSWDRTGELFF. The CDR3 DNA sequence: TGTGCCAGCAGCTCATGGGACCGAACCGGGGAGCTGTTTTTT.

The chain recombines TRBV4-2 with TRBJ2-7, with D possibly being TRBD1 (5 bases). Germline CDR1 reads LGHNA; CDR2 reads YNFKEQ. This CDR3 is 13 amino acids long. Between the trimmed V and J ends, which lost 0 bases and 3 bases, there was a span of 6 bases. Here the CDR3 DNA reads TGTGCCAGCAGCCAAGAGGGGCGCTACGAGCAGTACTTC. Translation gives CASSQEGRYEQYF.

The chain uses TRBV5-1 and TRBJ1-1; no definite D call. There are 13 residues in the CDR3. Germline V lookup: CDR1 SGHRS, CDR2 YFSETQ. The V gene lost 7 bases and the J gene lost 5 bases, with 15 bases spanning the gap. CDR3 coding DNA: TGCGCCAGCCGGCTCACGGGGAAGACTGAAGCTTTCTTT. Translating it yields CASRLTGKTEAFF.

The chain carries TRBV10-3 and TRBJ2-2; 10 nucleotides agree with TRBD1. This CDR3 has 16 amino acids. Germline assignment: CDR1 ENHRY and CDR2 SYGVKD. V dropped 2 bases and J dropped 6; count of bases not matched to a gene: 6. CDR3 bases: TGTGCCATCAGTGAGCGGACAGGGGGTTACCCCGGGGAGCTGTTTTTT. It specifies CAISERTGGYPGELFF.

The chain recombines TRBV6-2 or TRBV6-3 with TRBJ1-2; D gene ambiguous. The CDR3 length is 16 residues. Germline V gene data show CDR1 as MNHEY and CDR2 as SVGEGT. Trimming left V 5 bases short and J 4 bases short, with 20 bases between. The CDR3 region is CASSLLAPRGTYGYTF. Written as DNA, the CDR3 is TGTGCCAGCAGTCTCCTCGCTCCAAGAGGCACCTATGGCTACACCTTC.

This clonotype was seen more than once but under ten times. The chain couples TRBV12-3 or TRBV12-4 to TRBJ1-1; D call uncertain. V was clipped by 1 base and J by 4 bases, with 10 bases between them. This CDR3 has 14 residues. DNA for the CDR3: TGTGCCAGCAGTTTAGGGGCCCAGAGCACTGAAGCTTTCTTT. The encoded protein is CASSLGAQSTEAFF.

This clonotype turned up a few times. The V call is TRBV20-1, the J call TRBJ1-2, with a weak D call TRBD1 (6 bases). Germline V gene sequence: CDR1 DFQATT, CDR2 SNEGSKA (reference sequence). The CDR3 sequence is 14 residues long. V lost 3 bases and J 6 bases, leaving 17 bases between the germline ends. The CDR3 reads CSASRGGPLDGYTF. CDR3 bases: TGCAGTGCTAGTAGGGGGGGACCCCTTGATGGCTACACCTTC.

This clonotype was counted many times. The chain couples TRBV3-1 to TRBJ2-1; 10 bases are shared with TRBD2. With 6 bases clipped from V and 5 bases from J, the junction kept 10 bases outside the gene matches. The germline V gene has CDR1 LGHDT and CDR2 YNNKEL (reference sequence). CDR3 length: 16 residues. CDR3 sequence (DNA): TGTGCCAGCAGGCTTGCCGGGACTAGCGACGACAATGAGCAGTTCTTC. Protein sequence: CASRLAGTSDDNEQFF.

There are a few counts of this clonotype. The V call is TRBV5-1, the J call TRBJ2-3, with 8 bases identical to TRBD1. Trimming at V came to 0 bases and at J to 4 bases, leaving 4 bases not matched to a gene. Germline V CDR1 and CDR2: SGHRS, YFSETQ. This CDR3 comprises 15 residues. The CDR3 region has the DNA TGCGCCAGCAGCTTGGGTCAGGGGGCGTCAGATACGCAGTATTTT. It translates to CASSLGQGASDTQYF.

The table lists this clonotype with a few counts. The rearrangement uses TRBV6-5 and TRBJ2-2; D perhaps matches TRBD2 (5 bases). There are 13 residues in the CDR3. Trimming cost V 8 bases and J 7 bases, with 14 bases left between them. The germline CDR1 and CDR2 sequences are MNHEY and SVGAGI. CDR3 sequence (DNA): TGTGCCAGCGCTACTGGAGCGGTCGGGGAGCTGTTTTTT. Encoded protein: CASATGAVGELFF.

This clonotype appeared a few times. The CDR3 region is CASWGQMNTEAFF. In DNA, the CDR3 is TGTGCCAGTTGGGGGCAGATGAACACTGAAGCTTTCTTT. This sequence joins TRBV28 and TRBJ1-1, with D possibly matching TRBD1 (6 bases). Germline CDR1 is MDHEN and CDR2 is SYDVKM. This CDR3 has 13 residues. Between the trimmed V and J ends, which lost 9 bases and 0 bases, there was a span of 11 bases.

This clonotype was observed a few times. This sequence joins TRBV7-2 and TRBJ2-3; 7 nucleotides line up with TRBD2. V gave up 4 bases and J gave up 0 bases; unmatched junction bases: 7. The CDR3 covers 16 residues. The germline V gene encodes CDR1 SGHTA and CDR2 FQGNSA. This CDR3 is CASSSGDSGSTDTQYF. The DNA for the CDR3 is TGTGCCAGCAGCTCCGGTGATAGCGGGAGCACAGATACGCAGTATTTT.

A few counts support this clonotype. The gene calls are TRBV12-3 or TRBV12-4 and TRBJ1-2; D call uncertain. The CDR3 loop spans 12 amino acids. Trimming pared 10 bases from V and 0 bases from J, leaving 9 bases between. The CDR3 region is CATKGTNYGYTF. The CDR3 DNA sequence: TGTGCCACCAAAGGGACTAACTATGGCTACACCTTC.

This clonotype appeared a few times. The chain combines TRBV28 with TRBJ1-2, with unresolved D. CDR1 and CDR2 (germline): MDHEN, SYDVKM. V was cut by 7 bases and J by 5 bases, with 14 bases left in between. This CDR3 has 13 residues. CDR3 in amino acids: CASTPPSRYGYTF. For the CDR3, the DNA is TGTGCCAGCACTCCTCCCTCGAGGTATGGCTACACCTTC.

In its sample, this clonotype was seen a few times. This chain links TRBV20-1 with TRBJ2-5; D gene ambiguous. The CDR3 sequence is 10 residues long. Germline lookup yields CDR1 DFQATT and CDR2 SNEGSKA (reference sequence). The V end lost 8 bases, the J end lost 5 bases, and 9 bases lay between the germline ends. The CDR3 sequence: CSYYSETQYF. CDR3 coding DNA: TGCAGTTACTACTCGGAGACCCAGTACTTC.